This T cell receptor (beta chain) was observed in a study of shared clonotypes between healthy human individuals. Study overall: Donor ages ranged 18 to 49 years: a couple of women, a few men.

Terminally differentiated effector memory CD45RA+ cells were left out of the naive CD8 fraction, which was CD45RO-negative and positively selected for CCR7. Healthy HIV-negative adults without recent acute infections or vaccinations served as donors. V gave up 3 bases and J gave up 7 bases, with 19 bases separating them. The CDR3 covers 15 residues. CDR1 SGHKS and CDR2 YYEKEE come from the germline V gene (reference sequence). Sequencing was performed with immunoSEQ multiplex PCR; in TCRdb, only in-frame clones are kept and a portion is missing. The data hold about 680,000 clones, with 90% to 95% observed a single time.

This TCR derives from a man aged 30 to 45 in good health. The V and J genes are TRBV5-5 and TRBJ2-5, with TRBD1 as a possible D gene (6 bases). Sequencing was carried out using naive CD8+ T cells sorted from blood. The CDR3 protein is CASSSAGALYWTQYF. CDR3 nucleotides: TGTGCCAGCAGCTCAGCAGGGGCGCTCTACTGGACCCAGTACTTC. Using reference TRBV5-5 and TRBJ2-5 for the parts outside the CDR3, the full variable domain is DAGVTQSPTHLIKTRGQQVTLRCSPISGHKSVSWYQQVLGQGPQFIFQYYEKEERGRGNFPDRFSARQFPNYSSELNVNALLLGDSALYLCASSSAGALYWTQYFGPGTRLLVL.